The source of this TCR beta chain is a study of blood T cell repertoires in COVID-19. Study as a whole: Spain, Italy and the United States supplied samples that represented acute and convalescent COVID-19.

Germline V gene sequence: CDR1 SGHVS, CDR2 FQNEAQ. The V end lost 7 bases, the J end lost 3 bases, and 15 bases lay between the germline ends. This CDR3 region has 14 residues. Study processing details: How many nucleated cells were present was estimated from reference gene primer amplification. Libraries were prepared by immunoSEQ multiplex PCR; TCRdb keeps only in-frame clonotypes and omits some of them. V and J calls and clone size are copied from that table; D and trimming were computed from the DNA. The sample yields 310,000 or so clones, around nine tenths seen once. This receptor was taken from a woman aged 50 to 60 with active or convalescent COVID-19. The chain is built from TRBV7-8 and TRBJ1-1, with D perhaps TRBD1 (6 bases). What was sequenced was peripheral blood. As DNA, the CDR3 is TGTGCCAGCACCCCCCAGGGGAGGGACACTGAAGCTTTCTTT. This gives the protein CASTPQGRDTEAFF.